Following are 24 T cell receptor beta chains from one sample sequenced in a study of vaccination and CD4 T cells after COVID-19. Their recognized antigens are unknown. Cultured CD4+ T cells had their DNA profiled by the Oncomine TCR Beta short-read assay. MiXCR was run by TCRdb on the PCR reads, yielding one entry per CDR3 protein. Of several thousand distinct CDR3 sequences in the sample, about 45% are singletons; the top ten hold more than 20%. As to treatment: roughly ten-day PBMC culture with coronavirus spike peptide pools or control peptides (ViraFEST assay). CD4+ T-cell collection from the unexposed donor predated the COVID-19 pandemic (2011-2018). Sequencing used CD4+ T cells from blood, cultured in vitro. The receptors shown here come from a human donor in good health.

The chain combines TRBV20-1 with TRBJ1-4, with no clear D. V dropped 3 bases and J dropped 5 bases, with 10 bases sitting between them. The CDR3 length is 13 residues. From germline, CDR1 is DFQATT and CDR2 SNEGSKA (reference sequence). This CDR3 reads CSASGTVNEKLFF. CDR3 DNA sequence: TGCAGTGCTAGCGGCACCGTAAATGAAAAACTGTTTTTT.

The chain employs TRBV15 and TRBJ1-6; 7 positions match TRBD1. With 8 bases clipped from V and 7 bases from J, the junction kept 8 bases outside the gene matches. Germline V gene lookup returns CDR1 LNHNV and CDR2 YYDKDF (reference sequence). The CDR3 has 14 amino acids. As DNA, the CDR3 is TGTGCCACCCGTGAGCCAGGGGGAAATTCACCCCTCCACTTT. Amino acid sequence: CATREPGGNSPLHF.

This chain connects TRBV20-1 to TRBJ2-4; 9 nucleotides match TRBD2. Germline trimming cut 6 bases from V and 6 bases from J; bases unmatched to any gene: 6. Germline CDR1 is DFQATT and CDR2 is SNEGSKA (reference sequence). There are 13 residues in the CDR3. Written as DNA, the CDR3 is TGCAGTGCATCAAGCGGGGGGTTAAACATTCAGTACTTC. Translated: CSASSGGLNIQYF.

The rearrangement joins TRBV27 to TRBJ1-5; D might be TRBD1 (6 bases). Deletions cut 2 bases from V and 7 bases from J, with 12 bases between. CDR3 length: 14 residues. In germline, CDR1 is MNHEY, CDR2 SMNVEV (reference sequence). The CDR3 sequence: CASSLQGSTQPQHF. CDR3 in DNA: TGTGCCAGCAGTTTACAGGGGTCTACGCAGCCCCAGCATTTT.

This rearrangement joins TRBV30 to TRBJ1-5, with D tentatively TRBD1 (6 bases). This CDR3 is 16 amino acids long. Trimming took 0 bases from V and 4 from J, leaving 16 bases between them. Germline lookup yields CDR1 GTSNPN and CDR2 SVGIG (reference sequence). CDR3 loop: CAWSVGGHLSNQPQHF. For the CDR3, the DNA is TGTGCCTGGAGTGTAGGGGGACACCTTAGTAATCAGCCCCAGCATTTT.

This clonotype has a handful of counts. The V call is TRBV5-4, the J call TRBJ2-1; D is perhaps TRBD1 (6 bases). The V end lost 5 bases, the J end lost 7 bases, and 13 bases lay between the germline ends. Germline-derived CDR1 and CDR2 are SGHNT and YYREEE (reference sequence). This CDR3 contains 13 residues. The CDR3, as DNA: TGTGCCAGCAGGTTACCAGGGGTAAATGAGCAGTTCTTC. It encodes CASRLPGVNEQFF.

This clonotype was counted between two and nine times. The gene calls are TRBV6-1 and TRBJ1-6, with TRBD1 as a possible D gene (5 bases). This CDR3 is 17 amino acids long. Germline V gene data show CDR1 as MNHNS and CDR2 as SASEGT. Trimming took 6 bases from V and 0 from J, leaving 15 bases between them. The CDR3 sequence is CASSPMGGSSYNSPLHF. The CDR3 nucleotides are TGTGCCAGCAGCCCTATGGGGGGTAGCTCCTATAATTCACCCCTCCACTTT.

This clonotype was detected a few times. The rearrangement uses TRBV19 and TRBJ2-5, with 8 bases aligning to TRBD2. J gave up 5 bases and V 7 bases, and 12 bases lay outside the gene matches. This CDR3 has 15 residues. Germline V CDR1 and CDR2: LNHDA, SQIVND (reference sequence). CDR3 region: CASTPRAGAQETQYF. In DNA form, the CDR3 reads TGTGCCAGTACCCCAAGAGCGGGAGCCCAGGAGACCCAGTACTTC.

The chain is built from TRBV5-4 and TRBJ1-3; D ambiguous. This CDR3 has 13 residues. CDR1 and CDR2 (germline): SGHNT, YYREEE (reference sequence). V was pared by 2 bases and J by 4 bases, with 7 bases between. The CDR3 DNA is TGTGCCAGCAGCTTCCGAGGAGGAAACACCATATATTTT. It encodes CASSFRGGNTIYF. Drawing the rest from reference TRBV5-4 and TRBJ1-3, the complete variable domain is ETGVTQSPTHLIKTRGQQVTLRCSSQSGHNTVSWYQQALGQGPQFIFQYYREEENGRGNFPPRFSGLQFPNYSSELNVNALELDDSALYLCASSFRGGNTIYFGEGSWLTVV.

This clonotype has only one observation. This sequence joins TRBV9 and TRBJ1-1, with 11 positions matching TRBD1. Per germline, CDR1 SGDLS and CDR2 YYNGEE. The CDR3 has 14 residues. Trimming removed 0 bases from V and 6 bases from J; junction bases left unmatched: 1. In DNA form, the CDR3 reads TGTGCCAGCAGCGTAGCGGGACAGGGGGCTGAAGCTTTCTTT. It yields the protein CASSVAGQGAEAFF.

CDR3 sequence reads: CASSLFGGPATEAFF. The CDR3 DNA reads as TGTGCCAGCAGTTTATTTGGGGGACCGGCCACTGAAGCTTTCTTT. The chain carries TRBV28 and TRBJ1-1, with D possibly matching TRBD1 (5 bases). This CDR3 has 15 residues. CDR1 is MDHEN, CDR2 SYDVKM, per germline. Trimming left V 1 base short and J 4 bases short, with 13 bases between.

This clonotype turned up a few times. J is TRBJ2-4 and V is TRBV7-9; 7 positions agree with TRBD1. This CDR3 has 15 amino acids. V shed 0 bases and J 6 bases; nucleotides not matched to a gene: 5. Germline CDR1 and CDR2: SEHNR and FQNEAQ (reference sequence). CDR3 sequence: CASSLAGRGTNIQYF. The CDR3 nucleotides are TGTGCCAGCAGCTTAGCGGGCAGGGGGACAAACATTCAGTACTTC.

This rearrangement joins TRBV15 to TRBJ2-5, with a weak D call TRBD2 (5 bases). The V end was cut by 0 bases, the J end by 6 bases, with 14 bases between. This CDR3 has 15 amino acids. Looked up from germline, CDR1 is LNHNV and CDR2 is YYDKDF (reference sequence). The CDR3 sequence is CATSRDRLAMQTQYF. CDR3 nucleotide sequence: TGTGCCACCAGCAGAGATCGTCTAGCCATGCAGACCCAGTACTTC.

The chain links TRBV28 to TRBJ1-5; tentative D call: TRBD1 (6 bases). The germline V gene has CDR1 MDHEN and CDR2 SYDVKM. V was cut by 1 base and J by 7 bases, with 14 bases left in between. This CDR3 has 15 residues. In nucleotides, the CDR3 is TGTGCCAGCAGTTTATTGGGGGTAGGGGGACAGCCCCAGCATTTT. Its protein is CASSLLGVGGQPQHF.

This clonotype was detected only a few times. This chain uses TRBV6-1 with TRBJ1-1; D is undetermined. The CDR3 is made up of 15 amino acids. CDR1 and CDR2 from the germline V gene are MNHNS and SASEGT. Trimming pared 5 bases from V and 4 bases from J, leaving 17 bases between. This CDR3 reads CASSRKGSLGTEAFF. The DNA of the CDR3 is TGTGCCAGCAGTAGGAAGGGAAGTCTTGGCACTGAAGCTTTCTTT.

This clonotype was observed a handful of times. V usage is TRBV6-5 and J usage is TRBJ1-6; D remains ambiguous. Germline CDR1 reads MNHEY; CDR2 reads SVGAGI. The CDR3 covers 14 residues. Trimming removed 2 bases at V and 6 bases at J, with 8 bases between. The CDR3 bases are TGTGCCAGCAGTTACCAGGATTTTAATTCACCCCTCCACTTT. Residues: CASSYQDFNSPLHF.

J is TRBJ2-2 and V is TRBV24-1; TRBD2 agrees at 10 bases. Germline CDR1 reads KGHDR; CDR2 reads SFDVKD. J lost 5 bases, V lost 3 bases, and 5 bases had no gene match. This CDR3 spans 16 amino acids. The CDR3: CATSDASGGLTGELFF. CDR3 coding DNA: TGTGCCACCAGTGATGCTAGCGGGGGCCTAACCGGGGAGCTGTTTTTT.

This clonotype was seen a handful of times. The genes are TRBV11-2 and TRBJ2-5; tentative D call: TRBD2 (7 bases). CDR1 and CDR2 (germline): SGHAT, FQNNGV. This CDR3 has 16 residues. The V and J ends lost 0 bases and 7 bases respectively, with 18 bases between them. This CDR3 reads CASSLDVLGGRGTQYF. CDR3 DNA sequence: TGTGCCAGCAGCTTAGACGTGCTGGGGGGGCGCGGGACCCAGTACTTC.

This clonotype was observed a handful of times. V is TRBV20-1 and J is TRBJ1-6, with D maybe TRBD1 (6 bases). Trimming took 5 bases from V and 8 from J, leaving 16 bases between them. CDR1 and CDR2 from the germline V gene are DFQATT and SNEGSKA (reference sequence). The CDR3 covers 14 residues. DNA of the CDR3: TGCAGTGCTGAGAAAGGGGGTCGGGATTCACCCCTCCACTTT. Residues: CSAEKGGRDSPLHF.

This chain links TRBV10-1 with TRBJ2-5, with D uncertain. The CDR3 has 13 amino acids. The V end was cut by 3 bases, the J end by 5 bases, with 10 bases between. Per the germline V gene, CDR1 is WNHNN and CDR2 is SYGVQD (reference sequence). CDR3: CASSEGSRETQYF. As DNA, the CDR3 is TGCGCCAGCAGTGAAGGGTCTAGGGAGACCCAGTACTTC.

This clonotype has more than one count but fewer than ten. This chain connects TRBV12-3 or TRBV12-4 to TRBJ1-2; D is perhaps TRBD1 (5 bases). The CDR3 totals 16 residues. V dropped 1 base and J dropped 0 bases, with 12 bases sitting between them. The CDR3 spells CASSLGGDRTNYGYTF. The CDR3 DNA reads TGTGCCAGCAGTTTAGGGGGCGACCGCACTAACTATGGCTACACCTTC.

The V and J genes are TRBV6-1 and TRBJ2-7, with 11 bases identical to TRBD2. The CDR3 consists of 14 residues. The V and J ends lost 7 bases and 3 bases, in that order; junction bases with no gene match: 5. The germline CDR1 and CDR2 sequences are MNHNS and SASEGT. The DNA for the CDR3 is TGTGCCAGCACGACTAGCGGGGCTTACTACGAGCAGTACTTC. Its translation is CASTTSGAYYEQYF.

The chain's CDR3 is CASRAQGAAEAFF. The CDR3 nucleotides are TGTGCCAGCAGAGCACAGGGGGCGGCTGAAGCTTTCTTT. The chain uses TRBV6-1 and TRBJ1-1; 9 bases are a match to TRBD1. This CDR3 is 13 amino acids long. Germline V gene lookup returns CDR1 MNHNS and CDR2 SASEGT. Trimming at V came to 6 bases and at J to 6 bases, leaving 5 bases not matched to a gene.

This clonotype occurred a few times. The chain uses TRBV21-1 and TRBJ2-7; TRBD2 is the table's D call and was not checked against the DNA. TRBV21-1 corresponds to a pseudogene. This CDR3 contains 14 residues. CDR3 in DNA: TGTGCCAGCATCCGGACTAGCGGACCCTACGAGCAGTACTTC. As protein: CASIRTSGPYEQYF.